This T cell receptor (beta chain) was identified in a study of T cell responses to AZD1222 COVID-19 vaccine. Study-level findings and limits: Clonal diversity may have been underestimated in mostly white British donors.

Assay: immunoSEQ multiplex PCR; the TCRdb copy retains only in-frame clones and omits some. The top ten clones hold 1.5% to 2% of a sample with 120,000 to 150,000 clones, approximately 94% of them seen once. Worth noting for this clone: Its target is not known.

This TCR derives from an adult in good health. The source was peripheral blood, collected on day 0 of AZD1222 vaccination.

The CDR3 nucleotides are TGTGCCAGCAGTTACAGGGTGGGGCTCGAGCAGTACTTC. Its protein is CASSYRVGLEQYF. The chain recombines TRBV6-5 with TRBJ2-7, with D perhaps matching TRBD1 (5 bases). This CDR3 is 13 amino acids long. Germline V gene sequence: CDR1 MNHEY, CDR2 SVGAGI. V gave up 2 bases and J gave up 6 bases, with 11 bases separating them.